The clone carrying this TCR beta chain came up many times. Its antigen remains unidentified. This entry belongs to a study of T-cell reconstitution after alpha-beta-depleted transplantation in children. The germline V gene has CDR1 SGHRS and CDR2 YFSETQ. V was trimmed by 5 bases and J by 4 bases, leaving 15 bases between them. The CDR3 consists of 15 residues. Study-wide findings and caveats: Among T cells one year after transplant, newly produced cells accounted for most counts and diversity.

The library targeted TCRbeta and was prepared with unique molecular identifiers. TCRdb re-called the PCR reads with MiXCR, one entry per CDR3 protein. Of 210,000 or so distinct CDR3 sequences in the sample, approximately 10% were seen once. The source was PBMCs, collected before TCRalphabeta/CD19-depleted stem cell transplant. The receptor's source is a child less than two years old with acute myeloid leukemia, due to receive a stem cell transplant. The V gene is TRBV5-1, the J gene TRBJ2-2; D might be TRBD2 (6 bases). In nucleotides, the CDR3 is TGCGCCAGCAGTGCGGGGCATTTAGGCACCGGGGAGCTGTTTTTT. Translating gives CASSAGHLGTGELFF.